What follows describes a single T cell receptor (beta chain). The antigen remains unidentified. TCRdb recomputed calls from the reads with MiXCR, one row per CDR3 protein. The table has about 740,000 distinct CDR3 sequences, roughly 35% seen once. These data belong to a study of T cell repertoires in cytomegalovirus infection. Study context: Evidence of both CMV infection and a matching HLA type came from public TCR beta signatures. Study findings and constraints: Ex vivo responses were dominated by HLA-C-restricted CMV-specific TCR beta clonotypes.

The CDR3 sequence is 17 residues long. The germline gives CDR1 SEHNR, CDR2 FQNEAQ (reference sequence). Trimming at V came to 7 bases and at J to 6 bases, leaving 17 bases not matched to a gene. The sample was PBMCs. The J gene is TRBJ2-1, the V gene TRBV7-9; 8 bases are a match to TRBD2. The TCR sequence derives from a human donor in good health (CMV status not recorded). Some clones in this sample may be carry-over from other donors' samples. CDR3 in DNA: TGTGCCAGCACCCTACGGGCCCTAAGCGGGAGTGGCAATGAGCAGTTCTTC. Translation gives CASTLRALSGSGNEQFF.